This TCR beta chain was captured by sequencing in a study of T-cell memory formation after mild COVID-19. Turning to the study itself: Clusters were largely donor specific. Study-level findings and limits: The study found contracting CD4+ clones mainly in CM and EM and contracting CD8+ clones in EMRA.

Note on this clonotype: Its specificity is not known.

Libraries for TCRalpha and TCRbeta carried sample barcodes and unique molecular identifiers via 5'RACE. TCRdb reprocessed the 5' RACE reads with MiXCR, giving one entry per CDR3 protein. The repertoire holds 140,000 to 150,000 distinct CDR3 sequences, with around 5.8% as singletons. Between the trimmed V and J ends, which lost 1 base and 7 bases, there was a span of 4 bases. Germline CDR1 and CDR2: MNHEY and SVGEGT. The CDR3 spans 11 residues. The receptor was derived from an adult woman who had mild COVID-19 (a few samples of this study predate the infection). Cell type and time point are not known. The sample was PBMCs or a T cell subset sorted from them (not recorded which). The V call is TRBV6-2 or TRBV6-3, the J call TRBJ1-1, with D hard to call. The chain's CDR3 is CASSYYNEAFF. CDR3 DNA: TGTGCCAGCAGTTACTACAATGAAGCTTTCTTT.